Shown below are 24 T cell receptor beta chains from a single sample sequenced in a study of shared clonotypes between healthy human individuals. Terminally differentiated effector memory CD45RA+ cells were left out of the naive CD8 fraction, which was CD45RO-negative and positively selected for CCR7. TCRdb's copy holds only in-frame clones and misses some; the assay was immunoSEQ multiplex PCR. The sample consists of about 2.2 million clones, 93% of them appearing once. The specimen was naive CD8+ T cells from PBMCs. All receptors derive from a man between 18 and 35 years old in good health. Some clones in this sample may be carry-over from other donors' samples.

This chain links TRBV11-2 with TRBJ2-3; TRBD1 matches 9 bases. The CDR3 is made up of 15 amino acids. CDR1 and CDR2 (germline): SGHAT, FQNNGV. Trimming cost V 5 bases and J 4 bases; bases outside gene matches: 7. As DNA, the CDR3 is TGTGCCAGCAGCCCACGGGACAGGGTACCAGATACGCAGTATTTT. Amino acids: CASSPRDRVPDTQYF.

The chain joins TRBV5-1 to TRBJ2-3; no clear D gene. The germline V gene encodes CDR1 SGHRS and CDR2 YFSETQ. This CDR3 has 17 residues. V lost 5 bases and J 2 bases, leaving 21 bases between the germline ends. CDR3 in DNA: TGCGCCAGCAGGCGAGCGTCAGTCCTCCTGGCCACAGATACGCAGTATTTT. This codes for CASRRASVLLATDTQYF.

The CDR3 here is CASSLDPRGVYEQYF. The CDR3 DNA reads as TGTGCCAGCAGTTTGGACCCTCGGGGGGTCTACGAGCAGTACTTC. V is TRBV28 and J is TRBJ2-7; TRBD2 matches at 7 bases. The CDR3 has 15 amino acids. V lost 3 bases and J lost 3; bases outside the gene matches: 8. Germline V CDR1 and CDR2: MDHEN, SYDVKM.

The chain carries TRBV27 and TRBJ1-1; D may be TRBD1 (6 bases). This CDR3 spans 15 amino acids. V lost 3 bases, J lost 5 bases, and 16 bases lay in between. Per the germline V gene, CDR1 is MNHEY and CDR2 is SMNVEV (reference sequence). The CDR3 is CASSFKTGRGTEAFF. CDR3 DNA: TGTGCCAGCAGTTTTAAAACAGGGCGGGGGACTGAAGCTTTCTTT.

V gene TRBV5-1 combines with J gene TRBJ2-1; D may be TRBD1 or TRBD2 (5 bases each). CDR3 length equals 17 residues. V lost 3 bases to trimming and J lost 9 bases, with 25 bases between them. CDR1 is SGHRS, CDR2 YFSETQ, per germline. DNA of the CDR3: TGCGCCAGCAGCTGGGACCTACTAGACGACTACATACTTGAGCAGTTCTTC. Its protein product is CASSWDLLDDYILEQFF.

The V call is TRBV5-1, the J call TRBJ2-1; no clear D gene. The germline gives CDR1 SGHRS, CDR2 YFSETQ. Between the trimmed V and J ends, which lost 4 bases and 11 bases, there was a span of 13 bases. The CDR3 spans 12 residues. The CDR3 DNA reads TGCGCCAGCAGCCTCACCCCCCCCCAGCAGTTCTTC. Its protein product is CASSLTPPQQFF.

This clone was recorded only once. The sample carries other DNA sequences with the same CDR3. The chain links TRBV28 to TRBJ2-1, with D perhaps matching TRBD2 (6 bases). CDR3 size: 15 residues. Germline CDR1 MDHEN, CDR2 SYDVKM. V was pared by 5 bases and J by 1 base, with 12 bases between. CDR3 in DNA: TGTGCCAGCAGTCTCATAGCGGCATCCTACAATGAGCAGTTCTTC. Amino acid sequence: CASSLIAASYNEQFF.

CDR3 DNA sequence: TGTGCCAGCAGCGCGCACAGGGGAACTAATGAAAAACTGTTTTTT. This gives the protein CASSAHRGTNEKLFF. The chain recombines TRBV9 with TRBJ1-4; 7 bases map to TRBD1. Germline V CDR1 and CDR2: SGDLS, YYNGEE. The CDR3 loop spans 15 amino acids. The V gene end was trimmed by 3 bases and the J gene end by 1 base; junction bases not matched to a gene: 3.

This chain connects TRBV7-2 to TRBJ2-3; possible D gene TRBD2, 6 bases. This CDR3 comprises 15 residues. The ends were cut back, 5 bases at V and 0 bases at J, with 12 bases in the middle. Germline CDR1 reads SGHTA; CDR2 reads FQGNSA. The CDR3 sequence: CASSPGGASTDTQYF. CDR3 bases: TGTGCCAGCAGCCCCGGAGGGGCCAGCACAGATACGCAGTATTTT.

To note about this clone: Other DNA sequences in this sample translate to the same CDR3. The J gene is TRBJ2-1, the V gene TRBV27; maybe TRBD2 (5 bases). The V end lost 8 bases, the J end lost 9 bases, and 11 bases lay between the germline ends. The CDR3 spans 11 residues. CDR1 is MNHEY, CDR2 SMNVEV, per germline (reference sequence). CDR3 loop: CASSFGGEQFF. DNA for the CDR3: TGTGCCAGCTCTTTTGGAGGTGAGCAGTTCTTC.

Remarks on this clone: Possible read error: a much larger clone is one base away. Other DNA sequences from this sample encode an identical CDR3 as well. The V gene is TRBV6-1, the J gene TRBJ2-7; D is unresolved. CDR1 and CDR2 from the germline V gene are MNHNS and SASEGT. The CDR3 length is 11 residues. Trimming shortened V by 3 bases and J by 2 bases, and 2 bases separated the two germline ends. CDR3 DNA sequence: TGTGCCAGCAGTGACACCTACGAGCAGTACTTC. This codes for CASSDTYEQYF.

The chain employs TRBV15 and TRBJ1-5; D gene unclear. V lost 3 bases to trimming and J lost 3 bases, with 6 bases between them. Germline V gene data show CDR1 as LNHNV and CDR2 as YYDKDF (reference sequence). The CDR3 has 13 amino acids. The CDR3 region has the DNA TGTGCCACCAGCAGGGTAGACAATCAGCCCCAGCATTTT. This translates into CATSRVDNQPQHF. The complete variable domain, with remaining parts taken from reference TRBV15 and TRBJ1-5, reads DAMVIQNPRYQVTQFGKPVTLSCSQTLNHNVMYWYQQKSSQAPKLLFHYYDKDFNNEADTPDNFQSRRPNTSFCFLDIRSPGLGDTAMYLCATSRVDNQPQHFGDGTRLSIL.

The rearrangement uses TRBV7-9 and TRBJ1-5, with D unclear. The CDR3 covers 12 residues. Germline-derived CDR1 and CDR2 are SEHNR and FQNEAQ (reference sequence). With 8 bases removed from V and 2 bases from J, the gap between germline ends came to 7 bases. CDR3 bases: TGTGCCAGCGACTCCGGCAATCAGCCCCAGCATTTT. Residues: CASDSGNQPQHF.

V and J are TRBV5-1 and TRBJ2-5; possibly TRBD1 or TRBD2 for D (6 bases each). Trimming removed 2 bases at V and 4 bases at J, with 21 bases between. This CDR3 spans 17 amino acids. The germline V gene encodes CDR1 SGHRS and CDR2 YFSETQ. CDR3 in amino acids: CASSFGLFGGESETQYF. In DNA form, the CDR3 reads TGCGCCAGCAGCTTTGGGTTATTCGGGGGCGAGTCAGAGACCCAGTACTTC.

This CDR3 is CASSEWLAGGGEQYF. Written as DNA, the CDR3 is TGTGCCAGCAGTGAGTGGCTAGCGGGAGGGGGGGAGCAGTACTTC. This chain uses TRBV6-1 with TRBJ2-7, with 12 bases lining up with TRBD2. V lost 3 bases to trimming and J lost 7 bases; unmatched junction nucleotides: 7. Per germline, CDR1 MNHNS and CDR2 SASEGT. This CDR3 is built from 15 residues.

CDR3: CASSVTGGEKLFF. In DNA, the CDR3 is TGTGCCAGCAGCGTTACGGGTGGTGAAAAACTGTTTTTT. The chain couples TRBV9 to TRBJ1-4; no clear D gene. The CDR3 totals 13 residues. Trimming stripped 2 bases from V and 7 bases from J, with 9 bases between. Germline loops: CDR1 SGDLS, CDR2 YYNGEE.

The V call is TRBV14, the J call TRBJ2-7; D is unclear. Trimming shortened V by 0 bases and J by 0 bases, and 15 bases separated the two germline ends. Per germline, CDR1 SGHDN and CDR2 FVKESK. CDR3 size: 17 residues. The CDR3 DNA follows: TGTGCCAGCAGCCAAGATCATAAGGGTCCGGGCTCCTACGAGCAGTACTTC. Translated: CASSQDHKGPGSYEQYF.

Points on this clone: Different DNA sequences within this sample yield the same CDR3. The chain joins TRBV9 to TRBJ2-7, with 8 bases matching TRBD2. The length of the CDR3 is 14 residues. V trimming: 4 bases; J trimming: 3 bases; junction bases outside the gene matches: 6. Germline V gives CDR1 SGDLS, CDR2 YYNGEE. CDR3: CASSPGLAGYEQYF. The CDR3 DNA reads TGTGCCAGCAGCCCCGGACTAGCTGGCTACGAGCAGTACTTC.

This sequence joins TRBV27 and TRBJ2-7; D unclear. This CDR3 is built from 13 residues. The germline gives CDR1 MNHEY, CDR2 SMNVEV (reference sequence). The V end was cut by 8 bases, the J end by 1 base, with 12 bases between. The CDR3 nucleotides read TGTGCCAGCCTATCGAAGGATTCCTACGAGCAGTACTTC. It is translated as CASLSKDSYEQYF.

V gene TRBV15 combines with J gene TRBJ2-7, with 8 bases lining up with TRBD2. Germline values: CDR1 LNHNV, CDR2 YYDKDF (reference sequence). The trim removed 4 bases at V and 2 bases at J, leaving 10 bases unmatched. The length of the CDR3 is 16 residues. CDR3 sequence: CATSKRLSGRTYEQYF. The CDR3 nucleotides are TGTGCCACCAGCAAGAGACTAAGCGGGAGAACCTACGAGCAGTACTTC.

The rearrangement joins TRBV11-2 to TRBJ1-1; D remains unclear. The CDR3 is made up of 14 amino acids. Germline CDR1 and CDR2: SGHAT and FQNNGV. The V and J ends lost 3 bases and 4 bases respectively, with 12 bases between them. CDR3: CASSLVGWSTEAFF. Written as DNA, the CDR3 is TGTGCCAGCAGCTTGGTGGGATGGAGCACTGAAGCTTTCTTT.

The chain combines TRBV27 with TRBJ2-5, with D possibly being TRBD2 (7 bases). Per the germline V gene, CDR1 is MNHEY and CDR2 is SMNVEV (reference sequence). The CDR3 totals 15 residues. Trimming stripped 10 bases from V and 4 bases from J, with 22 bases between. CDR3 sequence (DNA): TGTGCCACCTCACAGGGAGGGTATAGTATAGAGACCCAGTACTTC. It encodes CATSQGGYSIETQYF.

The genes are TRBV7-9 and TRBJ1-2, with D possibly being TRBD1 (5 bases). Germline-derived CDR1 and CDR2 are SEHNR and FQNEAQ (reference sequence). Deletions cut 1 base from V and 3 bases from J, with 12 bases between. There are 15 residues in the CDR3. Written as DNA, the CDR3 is TGTGCCAGCAGCTTAGGACTGCGGGGGTACTATGGCTACACCTTC. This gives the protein CASSLGLRGYYGYTF.

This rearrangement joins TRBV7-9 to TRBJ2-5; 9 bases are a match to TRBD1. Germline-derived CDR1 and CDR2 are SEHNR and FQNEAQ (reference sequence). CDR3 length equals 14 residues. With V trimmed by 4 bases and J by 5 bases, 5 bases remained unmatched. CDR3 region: CASSSTGGMETQYF. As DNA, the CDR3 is TGTGCCAGCAGCTCGACAGGGGGTATGGAGACCCAGTACTTC.